These 18 T cell receptor beta chains share one sample of origin, sequenced in a study of T-cell memory formation after mild COVID-19. From the 5' RACE reads, TCRdb called clonotypes with MiXCR, one entry per CDR3 protein. The profile shows some 350,000 distinct CDR3 sequences, about 16% of them singletons. The sample consisted of PBMCs or a T cell subset sorted from them (not recorded which). All receptors come from a young man who had mild COVID-19 (a few samples of this study predate the infection). Cell type and time point are not known.

The rearrangement uses TRBV6-5 and TRBJ2-1, with D uncertain. Germline CDR1 reads MNHEY; CDR2 reads SVGAGI. Trimming shortened V by 6 bases and J by 9 bases, and 9 bases separated the two germline ends. The CDR3 runs 11 residues. The DNA of the CDR3 is TGTGCCAGCAGATACCAAAGTGAGCAGTTCTTC. Translation gives CASRYQSEQFF.

This clonotype was observed a handful of times. As DNA, the CDR3 is TGTGCCAGTAGCGAGGTGTACCAAGAGACCCAGTACTTC. Protein: CASSEVYQETQYF. This chain uses TRBV19 with TRBJ2-5, with unresolved D. Trimming removed 6 bases from V and 0 bases from J, with 8 bases in between. Germline V gene lookup returns CDR1 LNHDA and CDR2 SQIVND (reference sequence). This CDR3 is 13 amino acids long.

Only a few counts were recorded for this clonotype. This chain links TRBV4-3 with TRBJ1-5, with D unresolved. Per the germline V gene, CDR1 is LGHNA and CDR2 is YSLEER. Trimming took off 4 bases at V and 4 bases at J, with 8 bases between the two ends. The CDR3 is 13 residues long. The CDR3 coding sequence is TGCGCCAGCAGCCCTGGGGAAAATCAGCCCCAGCATTTT. It encodes CASSPGENQPQHF.

This clonotype was detected only a few times. V usage is TRBV15 and J usage is TRBJ1-4; D is unclear. CDR1 and CDR2 from the germline V gene are LNHNV and YYDKDF (reference sequence). Trimming cost V 1 base and J 1 base, with 7 bases left between them. The CDR3 has 15 amino acids. The CDR3 loop is CATSRGWLTNEKLFF. The CDR3 nucleotides read TGTGCCACCAGCAGAGGGTGGCTAACTAATGAAAAACTGTTTTTT.

This clonotype was recorded many times. The chain links TRBV4-2 to TRBJ2-1, with TRBD2 matching 10 bases. Losses at the gene ends were 0 bases for V and 4 bases for J; bases not matched to a gene: 3. Germline V gene lookup returns CDR1 LGHNA and CDR2 YNFKEQ. This CDR3 spans 16 amino acids. DNA of the CDR3: TGTGCCAGCAGCCAAGATCCAGCGGGGGGGTACAATGAGCAGTTCTTC. Its protein is CASSQDPAGGYNEQFF.

This clonotype was counted a few times. The V call is TRBV10-3, the J call TRBJ2-2; the match to TRBD2 covers 7 bases. Germline values: CDR1 ENHRY, CDR2 SYGVKD. The CDR3 runs 15 residues. J was trimmed by 3 bases and V by 6 bases; bases with no gene match: 7. The DNA of the CDR3 is TGTGCCATCAGGGTAGACCGGGGGGACACCGGGGAGCTGTTTTTT. Protein: CAIRVDRGDTGELFF.

This clonotype has more than one count but fewer than ten. The CDR3 sequence: CASSARLATAHEQYF. The CDR3 DNA follows: TGCGCCAGCAGCGCCAGACTAGCCACTGCCCACGAGCAGTACTTC. The chain joins TRBV5-1 to TRBJ2-7; 7 positions agree with TRBD2. The CDR3 has 15 residues. The V gene's germline CDR1 is SGHRS and CDR2 YFSETQ. J gave up 5 bases and V 4 bases, and 12 bases lay outside the gene matches.

V gene TRBV12-3 or TRBV12-4 combines with J gene TRBJ1-1; tentative D call: TRBD1 (5 bases). The V end was cut by 6 bases, the J end by 0 bases, with 11 bases between. CDR3 length: 14 residues. The CDR3, as DNA: TGTGCCAGCAGGGTGGACAAACTGAACACTGAAGCTTTCTTT. Protein product: CASRVDKLNTEAFF.

This clonotype was seen a handful of times. The rearrangement uses TRBV4-1 and TRBJ1-3; D remains ambiguous. Germline assignment: CDR1 MGHRA and CDR2 YSYEKL. Trimming removed 1 base from V and 4 bases from J, with 2 bases in between. The CDR3 sequence is 12 residues long. DNA of the CDR3: TGCGCCAGCAGCCAAGTAGGAAACACCATATATTTT. It encodes CASSQVGNTIYF.

Concerning this clonotype itself: One junction end disagrees with the germline gene, perhaps due to a read error. J is TRBJ1-2 and V is TRBV27; D uncertain. Per the germline V gene, CDR1 is MNHEY and CDR2 is SMNVEV (reference sequence). This CDR3 is 12 amino acids long. The CDR3 sequence is CASSSQDYGYSF. For the CDR3, the DNA is TGTGCCAGCAGTTCCCAGGACTATGGCTACAGCTTC.

This clonotype occurred a few times. The chain has TRBV6-5 and TRBJ2-7; possible D gene TRBD2, 5 bases. V lost 6 bases and J lost 5, with 17 bases in between. Germline CDR1 MNHEY, CDR2 SVGAGI. The CDR3 length is 14 residues. CDR3 bases: TGTGCCAGCAGACCACGTACCCCCGGGGACGAGCAGTACTTC. Its translation is CASRPRTPGDEQYF.

The rearrangement joins TRBV4-3 to TRBJ1-5; no reliable D call. The CDR3 contains 15 residues. CDR1 LGHNA and CDR2 YSLEER come from the germline V gene. Trimming cost V 1 base and J 0 bases, with 7 bases left between them. Here the CDR3 DNA reads TGCGCCAGCAGCCAAGGGCCTTATAGCAATCAGCCCCAGCATTTT. This gives the protein CASSQGPYSNQPQHF.

This clonotype has a handful of counts. The gene calls are TRBV18 and TRBJ2-7, with 9 bases fitting TRBD1. CDR1 KGHSH and CDR2 LQKENI come from the germline V gene. V shed 3 bases, J shed 6 bases, and the junction held 9 bases outside the gene matches. The CDR3 loop spans 15 amino acids. This chain's CDR3 is CASSPTGGNRIEQYF. In DNA form, the CDR3 reads TGTGCCAGCTCACCCACAGGGGGCAACCGGATCGAGCAGTACTTC.

The chain employs TRBV12-3 or TRBV12-4 and TRBJ1-4, with D possibly TRBD1 on 5 matching bases. Deletions cut 6 bases from V and 7 bases from J, with 15 bases between. This CDR3 spans 14 amino acids. CDR3 nucleotide sequence: TGTGCCAGCAGGCTCCAGGGTGTTGGTGAAAAACTGTTTTTT. It encodes CASRLQGVGEKLFF.

The chain has TRBV7-9 and TRBJ1-1; possibly TRBD1 for D (5 bases). The V gene lost 7 bases and the J gene lost 0 bases, with 9 bases spanning the gap. Germline values: CDR1 SEHNR, CDR2 FQNEAQ (reference sequence). There are 13 residues in the CDR3. The CDR3 DNA is TGTGCCAGCACGGGCAGGGTGAACACTGAAGCTTTCTTT. This translates into CASTGRVNTEAFF.

The sample holds many counts of this clonotype. The gene calls are TRBV28 and TRBJ2-7; no clear D gene. V lost 6 bases, J lost 3 bases, and 12 bases lay in between. The V gene's germline CDR1 is MDHEN and CDR2 SYDVKM. The CDR3 covers 13 residues. CDR3 region: CASRPSEIYEQYV. The CDR3 DNA reads as TGTGCCAGCAGGCCGTCAGAAATCTACGAGCAGTACGTC.

This clonotype was recorded a few times. The V and J genes are TRBV27 and TRBJ1-4; TRBD1 might be the D (5 bases). V lost 5 bases and J lost 6, with 13 bases in between. CDR3 size: 14 residues. The germline gives CDR1 MNHEY, CDR2 SMNVEV (reference sequence). The CDR3 sequence is CASSAWGPDEKLFF. CDR3 DNA sequence: TGTGCCAGCAGTGCGTGGGGACCTGATGAAAAACTGTTTTTT.

The chain links TRBV6-2 or TRBV6-3 to TRBJ1-1; D not resolved. Germline-derived CDR1 and CDR2 are MNHEY and SVGEGT. The ends were cut back, 2 bases at V and 1 base at J, with 5 bases in the middle. The CDR3 extends over 13 amino acids. The CDR3 DNA sequence: TGTGCCAGCAGTTACAGCGCGAACACTGAAGCTTTCTTT. It is translated as CASSYSANTEAFF.